This paragraph reports one T cell receptor (beta chain). No antigen is known for it. Using immunoSEQ multiplex PCR, the repertoire was profiled, and TCRdb retains in-frame clones only, with some absent. The sample holds about 90,000 clones, roughly nine tenths seen once. This entry comes from a study of OX40 agonist ivuxolimab in advanced cancers. Overall study context: One patient with hepatocellular carcinoma and two with cutaneous melanoma, three in all, had partial responses.

Study observations and caveats: Mean expanded clone counts were higher in CD8+ than CD4+ T cells.

Baseline was the first blood sampling point, followed by cycle 4 day 1 and cycle 7 day 1. CDR1 is SNHLY, CDR2 FYNNEI, per germline. Trimming removed 3 bases from V and 3 bases from J; junction bases left unmatched: 10. There are 16 residues in the CDR3. The TCR comes from an adult with an advanced solid tumor such as melanoma, head and neck, liver or kidney cancer. This material consisted of CD4+ or CD8+ T cells sorted from blood, taken in a trial of the OX40 agonist ivuxolimab. V is TRBV2 and J is TRBJ2-5; 7 positions agree with TRBD2. The CDR3 DNA follows: TGTGCCAGCAGTGATGTGGGCGGGAGTAAGGAAGAGACCCAGTACTTC. Its translation is CASSDVGGSKEETQYF.